This T cell receptor (beta chain) came from a study of blood T cell repertoires in COVID-19. About the study: The origin of the acute and convalescent COVID-19 samples was the United States, Italy and Spain.

Authors' analysis steps: Quantification of nucleated cells was approximated via reference gene primer amplification. Sequencing used immunoSEQ multiplex PCR; TCRdb keeps in-frame clones, though not all of them. V and J calls and clone size follow that table, whereas D and trimming were derived from the DNA. Here the sample spans just under 45,000 clones, 80% to 90% being singletons. This clonotype was obtained from a woman in her 40s with acute or convalescent COVID-19. Sequencing was carried out using peripheral blood.

The chain's CDR3 is CASSNSGNTEAFF. CDR3 bases: TGTGCCAGTTCCAACTCGGGAAACACTGAAGCTTTCTTT. This sequence joins TRBV19 and TRBJ1-1; no clear D. Trimming shortened V by 8 bases and J by 2 bases, and 12 bases separated the two germline ends. The CDR3 has 13 residues. Germline V CDR1 and CDR2: LNHDA, SQIVND (reference sequence).